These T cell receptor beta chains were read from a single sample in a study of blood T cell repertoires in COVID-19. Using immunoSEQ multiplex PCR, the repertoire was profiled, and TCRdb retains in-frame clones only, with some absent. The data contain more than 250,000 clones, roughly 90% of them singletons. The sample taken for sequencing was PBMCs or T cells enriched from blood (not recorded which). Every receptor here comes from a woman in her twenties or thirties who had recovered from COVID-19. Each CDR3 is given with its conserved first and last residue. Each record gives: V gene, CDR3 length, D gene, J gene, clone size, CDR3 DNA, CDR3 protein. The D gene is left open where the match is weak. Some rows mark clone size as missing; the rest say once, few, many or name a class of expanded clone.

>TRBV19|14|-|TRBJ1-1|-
TGTGCCAGTAGTATAGGGGCAGGGAAGACTGAAGCTTTCTTT
CASSIGAGKTEAFF
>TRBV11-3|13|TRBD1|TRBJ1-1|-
TGTGCCAGCAGCTGGACAGGGCTTACTGAAGCTTTCTTT
CASSWTGLTEAFF
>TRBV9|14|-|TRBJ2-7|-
TGTGCCAGCAGCGAAACTAGTTTCACCTACGAGCAGTACTTC
CASSETSFTYEQYF
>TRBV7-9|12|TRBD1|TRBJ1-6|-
TGTGCCAGCAGCTCGACAGGGAGGCCCCTCCACTTT
CASSSTGRPLHF
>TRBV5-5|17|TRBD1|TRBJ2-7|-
TGTGCCAGCAGCTTGGTACGAGCCGGGACAGGGAGGTACGAGCAGTACTTC
CASSLVRAGTGRYEQYF
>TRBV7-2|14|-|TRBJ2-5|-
TGTGCCAGCAGCTCCTCAGGGGGGAGGGAGACCCAGTACTTC
CASSSSGGRETQYF
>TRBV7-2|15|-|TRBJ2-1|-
TGTGCCAGCAGCTTGCTGGGGAGCGTGAATAATGAGCAGTTCTTC
CASSLLGSVNNEQFF
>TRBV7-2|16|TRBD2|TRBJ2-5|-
TGTGCCAGCAGCCCGCGGGGACTAGCGGGACGGAAGACCCAGTACTTC
CASSPRGLAGRKTQYF
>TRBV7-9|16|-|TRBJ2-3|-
TGTGCCAGCAGCCTGGGGAGGAGCTTCCCCCGAAATACGCAGTATTTT
CASSLGRSFPRNTQYF
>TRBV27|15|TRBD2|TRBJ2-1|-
TGTGCCAGCAGTTCGCGGACTAGCGGGGACAATGAGCAGTTCTTC
CASSSRTSGDNEQFF
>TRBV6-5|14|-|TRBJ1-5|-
TGTGCCAGCGCCCCGGACAGAAACTATCAGCCCCAGCATTTT
CASAPDRNYQPQHF
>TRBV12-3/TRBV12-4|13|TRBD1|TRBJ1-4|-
TGTGCCAGCAGTTTTACGTCAGGGGGTAAACTGTTTTTT
CASSFTSGGKLFF
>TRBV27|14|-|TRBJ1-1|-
TGTGCCAGCAGTTATTCCCAAGGCAGGGGCGAAGCTTTCTTT
CASSYSQGRGEAFF
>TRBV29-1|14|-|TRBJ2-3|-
TGCAGCGTTGGGCTTCTAGATTTAACAGATACGCAGTATTTT
CSVGLLDLTDTQYF
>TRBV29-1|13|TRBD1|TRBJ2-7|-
TGCAGCGTTGAATATGACAGGGGCTACGAGCAGTACTTC
CSVEYDRGYEQYF
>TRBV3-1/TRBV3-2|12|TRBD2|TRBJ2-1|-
TGTGCCAGCAGCCTACTAGCGGGGGAGCAGTTCTTC
CASSLLAGEQFF
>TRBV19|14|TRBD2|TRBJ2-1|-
TGTGCCAGTAGTATAGGCGGGAGGGGCAATGAGCAGTTCTTC
CASSIGGRGNEQFF
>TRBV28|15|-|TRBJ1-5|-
TGTGCCAGCAGTTTTGGGGCTCGAGGCAATCAGCCCCAGCATTTT
CASSFGARGNQPQHF
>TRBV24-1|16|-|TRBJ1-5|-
TGTGCCACCAGGCCCGGGACGGACTATAGCAATCAGCCCCAGCATTTT
CATRPGTDYSNQPQHF
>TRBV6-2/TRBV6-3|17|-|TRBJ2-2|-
TGTGCCAGCAGCAAAACAGGACATATCGCGAACACCGGGGAGCTGTTTTTT
CASSKTGHIANTGELFF
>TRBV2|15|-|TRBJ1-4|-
TGTGCCAGCAGTGAAGTCGGCCAGGTTCATGAAAAACTGTTTTTT
CASSEVGQVHEKLFF
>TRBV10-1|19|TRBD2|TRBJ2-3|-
TGCGCCAGCAGTAGACTAGCGGGAGTTAGGTGGGTATGCACAGATACGCAGTATTTT
CASSRLAGVRWVCTDTQYF
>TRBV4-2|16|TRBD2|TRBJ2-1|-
TGTGCCAGCAGCCAATATCCACTAGCGGGGGGCAATGAGCAGTTCTTC
CASSQYPLAGGNEQFF
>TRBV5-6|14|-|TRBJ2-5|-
TGTGCCAGCAGCTTGGATGGAGGGGAGGAGACCCAGTACTTC
CASSLDGGEETQYF
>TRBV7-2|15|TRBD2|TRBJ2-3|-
TGTGCCAGCAGCTTCAGACTAGCTGGCGGAGATACGCAGTATTTT
CASSFRLAGGDTQYF
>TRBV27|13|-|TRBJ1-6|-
TGTGCCAGCAGTTTGGGGGGGCCATCACCCCTCCACTTT
CASSLGGPSPLHF
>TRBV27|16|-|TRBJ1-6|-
TGTGCCAGCAGTCCGGCGACAGGCTCTGGGAATTCACCCCTCCACTTT
CASSPATGSGNSPLHF
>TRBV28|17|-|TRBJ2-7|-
TGTGCCAGCAGTTTAGGAAAGTTCGGCGGGATAAACTACGAGCAGTACTTC
CASSLGKFGGINYEQYF
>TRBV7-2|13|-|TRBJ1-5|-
TGTGCCAGCAGCTTAGCCGAGTATCAGCCCCAGCATTTT
CASSLAEYQPQHF
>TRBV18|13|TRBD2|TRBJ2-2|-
TGTGCCAGCTCAACCGCGGGGGCCGGGGAGCTGTTTTTT
CASSTAGAGELFF
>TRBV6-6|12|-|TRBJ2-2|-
TGTGCCAGCGTCCGGGACACCGGGGAGCTGTTTTTT
CASVRDTGELFF
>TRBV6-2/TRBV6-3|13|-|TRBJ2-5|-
TGTGCCAGCAGTTCAGGACAGATAGAGACCCAGTACTTC
CASSSGQIETQYF
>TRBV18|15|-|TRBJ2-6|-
TGTGCCAGCTCACCATCAGGGGCCGGGGCCAACGTCCTGACTTTC
CASSPSGAGANVLTF
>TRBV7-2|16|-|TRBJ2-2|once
TGTGCCAGCAGGTATCTGGCAAGTGTCAACACCGGGGAGCTGTTTTTT
CASRYLASVNTGELFF
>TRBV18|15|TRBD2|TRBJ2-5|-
TGTGCCAGCTCACTGACTAGCGGGAGCGGCGAGACCCAGTACTTC
CASSLTSGSGETQYF
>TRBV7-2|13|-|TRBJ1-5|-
TGTGCCAGCAGCCCTGACAGATATCAGCCCCAGCATTTT
CASSPDRYQPQHF
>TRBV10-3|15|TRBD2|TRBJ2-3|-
TGTGCCATCAGTGATTCAGGACTAGCGGTAGATACGCAGTATTTT
CAISDSGLAVDTQYF
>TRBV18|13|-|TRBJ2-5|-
TGTGCCAGCTCACCAAGCTATTCAGAGACCCAGTACTTC
CASSPSYSETQYF
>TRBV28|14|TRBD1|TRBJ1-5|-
TGTGCCAGCAATACAGGGGGATTGAATCAGCCCCAGCATTTT
CASNTGGLNQPQHF
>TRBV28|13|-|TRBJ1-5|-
TGTGCCAGCGCCCTTCGGGGCAATCAGCCCCAGCATTTT
CASALRGNQPQHF
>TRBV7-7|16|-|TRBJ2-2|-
TGTGCTAGCAGCTCCGCCGTTTCAGGGGTCACCGGGGAGCTGTTTTTT
CASSSAVSGVTGELFF
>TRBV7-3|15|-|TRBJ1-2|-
TGTGCCAGCAGCTTACGCGGACAGAGCATCTATGGCTACACCTTC
CASSLRGQSIYGYTF
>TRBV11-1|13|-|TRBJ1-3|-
TGTGCCAGCAGCTTGGAGGGAGGAAACACCATATATTTT
CASSLEGGNTIYF
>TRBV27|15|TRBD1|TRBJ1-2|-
TGTGCCAGCAGTTTATTGGCGACAGGGGGCTATGGCTACACCTTC
CASSLLATGGYGYTF
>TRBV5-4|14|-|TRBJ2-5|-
TGTGCCAGCAGCAGAGCTGGTACTCAAGAGACCCAGTACTTC
CASSRAGTQETQYF
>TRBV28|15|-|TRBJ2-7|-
TGTGCCAGCAGTTCCCCCCCCAGGGCCCACTACGAGCAGTACTTC
CASSSPPRAHYEQYF
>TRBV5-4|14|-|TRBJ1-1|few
TGTGCCAGCAGCTTCGGGGGGCCGAACACTGAAGCTTTCTTT
CASSFGGPNTEAFF
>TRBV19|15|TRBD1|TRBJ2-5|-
TGTGCCAGTCGAAAATCCGGGACAGGGATAGAGACCCAGTACTTC
CASRKSGTGIETQYF
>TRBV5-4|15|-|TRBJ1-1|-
TGTGCCAGCAGCTTCATAGAGATCCCGAACACTGAAGCTTTCTTT
CASSFIEIPNTEAFF
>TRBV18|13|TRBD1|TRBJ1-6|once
TGTGCCAGCTCACCAGACAGGGATTCACCCCTCCACTTT
CASSPDRDSPLHF
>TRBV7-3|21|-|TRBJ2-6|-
TGTGCCAGCAGCTCTTATGGGGTCCCGGGCCCCGGGGGCTCTGGGGCCAACGTCCTGACTTTC
CASSSYGVPGPGGSGANVLTF
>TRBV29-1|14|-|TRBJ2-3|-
TGCAGCGAGGGGTCAGGGTTGTCCACAGATACGCAGTATTTT
CSEGSGLSTDTQYF
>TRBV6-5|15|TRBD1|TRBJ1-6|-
TGTGCCAGCAGTTACTCGGGACAGGGTTATTCACCCCTCCACTTT
CASSYSGQGYSPLHF
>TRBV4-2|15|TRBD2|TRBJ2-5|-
TGTGCCAGCAGCCCCCTTACTAGCGGGGGAGAGACCCAGTACTTC
CASSPLTSGGETQYF
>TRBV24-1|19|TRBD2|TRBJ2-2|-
TGTGCCACCAGTGATTCGACCGGGACTAGCGGGAGAGAGGTCGGGGAGCTGTTTTTT
CATSDSTGTSGREVGELFF
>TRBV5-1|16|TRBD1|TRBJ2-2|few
TGCGCCAGCAGCTTGGGAAGAGGGGGCCGAACCGGGGAGCTGTTTTTT
CASSLGRGGRTGELFF
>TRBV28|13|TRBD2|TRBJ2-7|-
TGTGCCAGCGACGGCCAGGGAGGGTACGAGCAGTACTTC
CASDGQGGYEQYF
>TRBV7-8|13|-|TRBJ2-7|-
TGTGCCAGCAGCTTAAATCTTGCCTACGAGCAGTACTTC
CASSLNLAYEQYF
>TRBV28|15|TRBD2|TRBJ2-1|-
TGTGCCAGCAGTTTACCTAGCGGGGGGGGCGATGAGCAGTTCTTC
CASSLPSGGGDEQFF